The rows below give T cell receptor beta chains drawn from one sample of a study of identical twins. Each CDR3 protein is one row after TCRdb ran MiXCR on the 5' RACE reads. The repertoire includes 250,000 or so distinct CDR3 sequences, approximately 8.6% of them detected once, and approximately 3% sits in the top ten. This same sample was also taken into another study, of yellow fever vaccine responses in identical twins.

The material sequenced was CD8+ T cells sorted from blood. The receptors here all came from a woman aged 18-35 years in good health. The CDR3 runs from the conserved cysteine through the conserved F or W.

V	J	CDR3
TRBV12-3/TRBV12-4	TRBJ2-7	CASRAGGAYEQYF
TRBV2	TRBJ2-7	CASMTASYEQYF
TRBV12-3/TRBV12-4	TRBJ1-5	CASSSHSNQPQHF
TRBV6-5	TRBJ2-5	CASSYSGQGGETQYF
TRBV7-9	TRBJ2-1	CASTQVLADDNEQFF
TRBV6-5	TRBJ2-6	CASSYHRTGLGSGANVLTF
TRBV28	TRBJ2-1	CASSLIARSQGNEQFF
TRBV5-5	TRBJ2-3	CASSYSGGASDTQYF
TRBV14	TRBJ1-4	CASSTGTGGLFF
TRBV27	TRBJ2-1	CASSLERAGGDEQFF
TRBV9	TRBJ2-2	CASSVGTDTNTGELFF
TRBV5-1	TRBJ2-5	CASSPGRGGQVEETQYF
TRBV29-1	TRBJ2-5	CSARVGPETQYF
TRBV4-2	TRBJ1-1	CASSQESWAGGTEAFF
TRBV7-9	TRBJ2-5	CASSLETKETQYF
TRBV27	TRBJ2-3	CASSFQAGTQYF
TRBV20-1	TRBJ2-5	CSAQGLAGGKRTQETQYF
TRBV12-3/TRBV12-4	TRBJ2-4	CASSLLGGEDIQYF
TRBV7-9	TRBJ2-1	CASSVRTSGTNNEQFF
TRBV3-1	TRBJ2-5	CASSQGTSGWKETQYF
TRBV4-1	TRBJ2-5	CASSATASAQETQYF
TRBV6-2/TRBV6-3	TRBJ2-3	CASSYSFGSGASGDTQYF
TRBV10-3	TRBJ2-1	CAISLGGSDEQFF
TRBV7-9	TRBJ2-7	CASSLANSGQGGPEQYF
TRBV24-1	TRBJ2-1	CATSADEQFF
TRBV7-2	TRBJ2-1	CASSSRQGSGSRNEQFF
TRBV20-1	TRBJ2-5	CSARWLSGETQYF
TRBV5-1	TRBJ2-7	CASSLEGFEQYF
TRBV15	TRBJ1-6	CATSRDRQSLSPLHF
TRBV3-1	TRBJ2-1	CASCHGDRAYNEQFF
TRBV4-2	TRBJ1-2	CASSQGGGITNYGYTF
TRBV28	TRBJ1-6	CASSTRGYNSPLHF
TRBV4-3	TRBJ2-3	CASSSSQGTDTQYF
TRBV12-3/TRBV12-4	TRBJ2-2	CASSSAGELFF
TRBV4-2	TRBJ2-2	CASSHYRGNTGELFF
TRBV12-3/TRBV12-4	TRBJ2-5	CASSTGGAGQETQYF
TRBV7-2	TRBJ2-7	CASSPPFIYEQYF
TRBV4-3	TRBJ1-6	CASSQARDSPLHF
TRBV12-3/TRBV12-4	TRBJ1-2	CASSFSPGGDYGYTF
TRBV5-1	TRBJ2-2	CASSLDPSEVRLFF
TRBV6-2/TRBV6-3	TRBJ2-7	CASSSELAYEQYF
TRBV9	TRBJ1-2	CASSEEEATGAHYGYTF
TRBV2	TRBJ2-2	CASSEGGGELFF
TRBV10-3	TRBJ1-2	CAISLRASTPPFYGYTF
TRBV20-1	TRBJ2-7	CSAPRTSGDSYEQYF
TRBV7-2	TRBJ2-1	CASSSVPGLAGGIDEQFF
TRBV29-1	TRBJ2-7	CSVTTADYEQYF
TRBV7-6	TRBJ2-7	CASSPREHEQYF